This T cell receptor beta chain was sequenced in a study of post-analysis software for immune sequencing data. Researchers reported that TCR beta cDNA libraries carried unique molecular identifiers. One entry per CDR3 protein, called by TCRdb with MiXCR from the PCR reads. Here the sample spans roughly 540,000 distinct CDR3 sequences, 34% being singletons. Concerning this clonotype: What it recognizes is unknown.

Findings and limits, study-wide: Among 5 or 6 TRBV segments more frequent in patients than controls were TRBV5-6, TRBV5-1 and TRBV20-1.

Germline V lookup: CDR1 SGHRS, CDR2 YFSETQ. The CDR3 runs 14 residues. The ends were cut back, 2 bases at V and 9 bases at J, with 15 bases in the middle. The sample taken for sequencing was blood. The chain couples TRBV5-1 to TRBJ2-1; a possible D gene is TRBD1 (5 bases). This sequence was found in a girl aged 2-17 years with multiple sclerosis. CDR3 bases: TGCGCCAGCAGCTTTGGGGCGCAGGACGGTGAGCAGTTCTTC. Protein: CASSFGAQDGEQFF. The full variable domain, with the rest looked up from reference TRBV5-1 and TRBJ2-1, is KAGVTQTPRYLIKTRGQQVTLSCSPISGHRSVSWYQQTPGQGLQFLFEYFSETQRNKGNFPGRFSGRQFSNSRSEMNVSTLELGDSALYLCASSFGAQDGEQFFGPGTRLTVL.